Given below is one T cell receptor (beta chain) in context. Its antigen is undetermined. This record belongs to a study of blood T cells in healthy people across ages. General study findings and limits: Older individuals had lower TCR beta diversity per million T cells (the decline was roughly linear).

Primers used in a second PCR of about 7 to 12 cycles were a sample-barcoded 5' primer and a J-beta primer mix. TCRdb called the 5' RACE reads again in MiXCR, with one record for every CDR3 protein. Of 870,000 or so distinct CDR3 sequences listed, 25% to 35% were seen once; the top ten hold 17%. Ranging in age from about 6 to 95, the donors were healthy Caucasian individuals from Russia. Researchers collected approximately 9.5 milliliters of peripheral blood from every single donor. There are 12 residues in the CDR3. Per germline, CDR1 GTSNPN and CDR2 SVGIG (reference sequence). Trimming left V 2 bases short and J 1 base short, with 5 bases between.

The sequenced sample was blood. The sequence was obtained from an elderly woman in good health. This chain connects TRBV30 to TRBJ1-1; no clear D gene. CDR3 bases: TGTGCCTGGAGTCGGTGGAACACTGAAGCTTTCTTT. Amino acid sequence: CAWSRWNTEAFF.